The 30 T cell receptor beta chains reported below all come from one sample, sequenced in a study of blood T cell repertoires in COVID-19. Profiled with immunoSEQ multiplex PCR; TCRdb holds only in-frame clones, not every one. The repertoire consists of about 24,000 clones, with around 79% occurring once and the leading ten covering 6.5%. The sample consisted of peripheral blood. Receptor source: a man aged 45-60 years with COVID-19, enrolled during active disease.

The CDR3 region has the DNA TGTGCCACCAGTGATCCGACGGAGAGCAATCAGCCCCAGCATTTT. Translation: CATSDPTESNQPQHF. The V call is TRBV24-1, the J call TRBJ1-5; D call uncertain. Germline CDR1 is KGHDR and CDR2 is SFDVKD. Trimming took off 3 bases at V and 1 base at J, with 9 bases between the two ends. CDR3 length: 15 amino acids.

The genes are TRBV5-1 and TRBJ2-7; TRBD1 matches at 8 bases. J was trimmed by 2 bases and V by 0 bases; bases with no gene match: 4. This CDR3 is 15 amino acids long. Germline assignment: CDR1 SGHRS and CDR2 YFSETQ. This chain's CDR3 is CASSLGAGGAYEQYF. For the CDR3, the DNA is TGCGCCAGCAGCTTGGGGGCAGGGGGCGCCTACGAGCAGTACTTC.

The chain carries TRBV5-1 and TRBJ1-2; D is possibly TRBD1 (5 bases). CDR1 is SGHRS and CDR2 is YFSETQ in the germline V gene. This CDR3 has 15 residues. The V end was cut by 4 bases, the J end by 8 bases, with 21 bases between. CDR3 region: CASSGSGTLGGGYTF. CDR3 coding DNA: TGCGCCAGCAGCGGCTCCGGGACTCTCGGCGGCGGCTACACCTTC.

CDR3 sequence: CASSGAVYNQPQHF. CDR3 bases: TGTGCCAGCAGTGGGGCAGTATACAATCAGCCCCAGCATTTT. The V and J genes are TRBV2 and TRBJ1-5, with no clear D. The CDR3 loop spans 14 amino acids. Between the trimmed V and J ends, which lost 4 bases and 3 bases, there was a span of 10 bases. Looked up from germline, CDR1 is SNHLY and CDR2 is FYNNEI.

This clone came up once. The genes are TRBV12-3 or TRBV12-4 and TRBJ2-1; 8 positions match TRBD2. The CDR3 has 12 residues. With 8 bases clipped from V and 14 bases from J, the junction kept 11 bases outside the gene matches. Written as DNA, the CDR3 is TGTGCCAGCTCTTACCGGGAGGGACGGGAGTTCTTC. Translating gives CASSYREGREFF.

This chain's CDR3 is CATSDPQGSGNEQYF. The CDR3 DNA reads as TGTGCCACCAGTGACCCACAGGGGTCGGGGAACGAGCAGTACTTC. The V gene is TRBV24-1, the J gene TRBJ2-7; TRBD1 agrees at 7 bases. The CDR3 totals 15 residues. J lost 5 bases, V lost 4 bases, and 10 bases had no gene match. From germline, CDR1 is KGHDR and CDR2 SFDVKD.

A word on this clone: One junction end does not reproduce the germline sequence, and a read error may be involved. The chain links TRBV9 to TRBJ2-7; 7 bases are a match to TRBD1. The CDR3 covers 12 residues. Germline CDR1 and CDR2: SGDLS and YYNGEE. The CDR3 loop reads CASSARQGLPNF. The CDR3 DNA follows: TGTGCCAGCAGCGCCCGACAGGGCCTGCCCAACTTC. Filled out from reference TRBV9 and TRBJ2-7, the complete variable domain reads DSGVTQTPKHLITATGQRVTLRCSPRSGDLSVYWYQQSLDQGLQFLIQYYNGEERAKGNILERFSAQQFPDLHSELNLSSLELGDSALYFCASSARQGLPNFGPGTRLTVT.

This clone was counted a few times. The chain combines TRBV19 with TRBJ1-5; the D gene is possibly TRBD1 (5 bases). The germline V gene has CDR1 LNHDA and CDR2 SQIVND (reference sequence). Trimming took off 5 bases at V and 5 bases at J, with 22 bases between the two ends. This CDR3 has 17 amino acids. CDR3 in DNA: TGTGCCAGTAGTGCGGGACCCGGCCGGGCGTCAGATCAGCCCCAGCATTTT. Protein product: CASSAGPGRASDQPQHF.

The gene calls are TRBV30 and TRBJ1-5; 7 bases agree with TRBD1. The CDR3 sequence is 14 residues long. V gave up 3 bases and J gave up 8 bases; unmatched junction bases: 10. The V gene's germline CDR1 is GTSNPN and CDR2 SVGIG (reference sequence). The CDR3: CAWSRGQAAEPQHF. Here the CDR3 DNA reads TGTGCCTGGAGCCGTGGACAGGCGGCTGAGCCCCAGCATTTT.

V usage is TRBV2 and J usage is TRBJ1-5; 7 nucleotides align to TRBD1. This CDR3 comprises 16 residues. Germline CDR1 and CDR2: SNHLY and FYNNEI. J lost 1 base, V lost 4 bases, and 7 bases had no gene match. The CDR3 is CASSAGQEGSNQPQHF. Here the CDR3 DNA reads TGTGCCAGCAGTGCCGGACAGGAGGGGAGCAATCAGCCCCAGCATTTT. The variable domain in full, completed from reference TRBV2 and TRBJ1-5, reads EPEVTQTPSHQVTQMGQEVILRCVPISNHLYFYWYRQILGQKVEFLVSFYNNEISEKSEIFDDQFSVERPDGSNFTLKIRSTKLEDSAMYFCASSAGQEGSNQPQHFGDGTRLSIL.

CDR3 coding DNA: TGTGCCAGCAGTATGGGGAGGGGTCAGGAGACCCAGTACTTC. It encodes CASSMGRGQETQYF. V usage is TRBV2 and J usage is TRBJ2-5; TRBD2 matches 7 bases. Germline lookup yields CDR1 SNHLY and CDR2 FYNNEI. Losses at the gene ends were 5 bases for V and 5 bases for J; bases not matched to a gene: 8. The CDR3 length is 14 residues.

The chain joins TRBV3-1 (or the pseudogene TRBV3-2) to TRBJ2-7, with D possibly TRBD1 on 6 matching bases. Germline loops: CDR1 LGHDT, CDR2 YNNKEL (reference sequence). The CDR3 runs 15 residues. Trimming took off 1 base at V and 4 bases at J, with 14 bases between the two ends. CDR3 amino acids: CASSQGKQGWYEQYF. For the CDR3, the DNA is TGTGCCAGCAGCCAAGGGAAGCAGGGGTGGTACGAGCAGTACTTC.

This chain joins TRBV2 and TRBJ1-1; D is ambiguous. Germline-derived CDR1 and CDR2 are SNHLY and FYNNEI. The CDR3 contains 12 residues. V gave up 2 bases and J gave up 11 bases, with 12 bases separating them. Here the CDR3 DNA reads TGTGCCAGCAGTGAAACAGCATCTGGGGCTTTCTTT. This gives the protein CASSETASGAFF.

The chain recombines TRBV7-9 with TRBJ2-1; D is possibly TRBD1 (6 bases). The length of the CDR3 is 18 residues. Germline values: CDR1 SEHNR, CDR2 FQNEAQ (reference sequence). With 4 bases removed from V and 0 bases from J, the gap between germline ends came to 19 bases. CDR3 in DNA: TGTGCCAGCAGCTCGACACCCGGGACACACAACTCCTACAATGAGCAGTTCTTC. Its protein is CASSSTPGTHNSYNEQFF.

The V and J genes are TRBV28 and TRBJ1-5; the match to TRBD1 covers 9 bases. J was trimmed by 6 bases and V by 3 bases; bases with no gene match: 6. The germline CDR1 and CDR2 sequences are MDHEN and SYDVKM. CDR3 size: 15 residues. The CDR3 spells CASSLDRGRGQPQHF. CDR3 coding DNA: TGTGCCAGCAGTTTGGACAGGGGTAGGGGTCAGCCCCAGCATTTT.

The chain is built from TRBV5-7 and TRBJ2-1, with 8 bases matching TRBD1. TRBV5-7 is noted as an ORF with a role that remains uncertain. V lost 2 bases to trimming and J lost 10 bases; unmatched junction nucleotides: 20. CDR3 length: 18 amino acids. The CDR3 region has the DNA TGTGCCAGCAGCTTCTGGGACAGGCCTATCCTTGCTCAGGCCGAGCAGTTCTTC. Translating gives CASSFWDRPILAQAEQFF.

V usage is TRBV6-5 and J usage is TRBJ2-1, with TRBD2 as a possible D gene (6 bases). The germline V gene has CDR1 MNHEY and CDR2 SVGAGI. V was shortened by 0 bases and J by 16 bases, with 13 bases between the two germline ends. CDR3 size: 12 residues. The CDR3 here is CASSYSTSGIFF. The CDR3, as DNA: TGTGCCAGCAGTTACTCGACTAGTGGAATTTTCTTC.

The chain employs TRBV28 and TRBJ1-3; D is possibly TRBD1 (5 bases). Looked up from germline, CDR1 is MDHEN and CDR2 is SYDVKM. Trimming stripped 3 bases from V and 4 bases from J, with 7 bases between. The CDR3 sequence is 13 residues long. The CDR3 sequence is CASSLTDGNTIYF. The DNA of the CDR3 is TGTGCCAGCAGTTTGACAGACGGAAACACCATATATTTT.

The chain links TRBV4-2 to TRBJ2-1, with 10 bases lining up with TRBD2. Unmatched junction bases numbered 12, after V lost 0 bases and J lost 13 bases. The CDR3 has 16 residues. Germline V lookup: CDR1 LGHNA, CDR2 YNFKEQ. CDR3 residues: CASSQEGPAGGPFQFF. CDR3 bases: TGTGCCAGCAGCCAAGAGGGTCCAGCGGGAGGGCCGTTTCAGTTCTTC.

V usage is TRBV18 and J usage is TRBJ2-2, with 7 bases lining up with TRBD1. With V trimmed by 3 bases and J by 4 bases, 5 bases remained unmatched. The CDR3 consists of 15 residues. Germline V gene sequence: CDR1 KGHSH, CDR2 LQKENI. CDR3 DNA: TGTGCCAGCTCACCCTCGGGACAGACCACCGGGGAGCTGTTTTTT. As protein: CASSPSGQTTGELFF.

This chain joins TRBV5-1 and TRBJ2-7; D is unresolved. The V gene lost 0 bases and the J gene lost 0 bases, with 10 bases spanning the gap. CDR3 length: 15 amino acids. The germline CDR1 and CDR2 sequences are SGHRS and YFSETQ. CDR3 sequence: CASSLAAESSYEQYF. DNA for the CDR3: TGCGCCAGCAGCTTGGCCGCGGAAAGCTCCTACGAGCAGTACTTC.

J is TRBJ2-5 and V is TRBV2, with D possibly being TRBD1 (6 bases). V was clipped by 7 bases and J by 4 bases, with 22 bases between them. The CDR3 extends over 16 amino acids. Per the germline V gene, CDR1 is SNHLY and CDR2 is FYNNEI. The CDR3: CASTLTGGGFGETQYF. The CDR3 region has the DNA TGTGCCAGCACCCTGACTGGGGGCGGGTTTGGAGAGACCCAGTACTTC.

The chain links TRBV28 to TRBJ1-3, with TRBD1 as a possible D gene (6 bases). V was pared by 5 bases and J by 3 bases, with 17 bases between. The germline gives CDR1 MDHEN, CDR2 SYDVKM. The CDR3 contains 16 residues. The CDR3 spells CASSTAGGGGGNTIYF. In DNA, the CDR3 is TGTGCCAGCAGTACCGCGGGAGGGGGAGGTGGAAACACCATATATTTT.

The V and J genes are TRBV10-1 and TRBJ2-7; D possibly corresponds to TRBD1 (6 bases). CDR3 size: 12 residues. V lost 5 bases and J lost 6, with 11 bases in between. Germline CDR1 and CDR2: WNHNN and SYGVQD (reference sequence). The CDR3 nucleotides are TGCGCCAGCAGTCCAAACAGGGTCGAGCAGTACTTC. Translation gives CASSPNRVEQYF.

This CDR3 is CASSLEGTGGYTF. The CDR3 DNA reads as TGTGCCAGCAGCTTGGAGGGGACAGGCGGCTACACCTTC. This chain uses TRBV5-5 with TRBJ1-2; 8 nucleotides match TRBD1. The CDR3 has 13 amino acids. Germline CDR1 reads SGHKS; CDR2 reads YYEKEE (reference sequence). With V trimmed by 0 bases and J by 8 bases, 3 bases remained unmatched.

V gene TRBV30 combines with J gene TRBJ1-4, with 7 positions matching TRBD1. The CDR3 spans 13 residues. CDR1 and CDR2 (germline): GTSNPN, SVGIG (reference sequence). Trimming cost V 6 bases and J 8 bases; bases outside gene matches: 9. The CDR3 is CACSQGIGEKLFF. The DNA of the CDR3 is TGTGCCTGTTCACAGGGGATAGGGGAAAAACTGTTTTTT.

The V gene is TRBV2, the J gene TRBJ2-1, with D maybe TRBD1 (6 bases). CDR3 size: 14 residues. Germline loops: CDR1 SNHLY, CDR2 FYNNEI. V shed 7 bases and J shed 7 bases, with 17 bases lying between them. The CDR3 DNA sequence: TGTGCCAGCATCGTGGACAGTTCGAGAAATGAGCAGTTCTTC. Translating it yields CASIVDSSRNEQFF.

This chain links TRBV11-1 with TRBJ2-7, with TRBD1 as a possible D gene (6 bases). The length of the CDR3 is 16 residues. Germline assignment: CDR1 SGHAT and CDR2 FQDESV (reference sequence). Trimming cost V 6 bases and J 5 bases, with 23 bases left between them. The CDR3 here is CASRTTGALSYHEQYF. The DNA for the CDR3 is TGTGCCAGCAGGACGACAGGAGCCCTTTCATACCACGAGCAGTACTTC.

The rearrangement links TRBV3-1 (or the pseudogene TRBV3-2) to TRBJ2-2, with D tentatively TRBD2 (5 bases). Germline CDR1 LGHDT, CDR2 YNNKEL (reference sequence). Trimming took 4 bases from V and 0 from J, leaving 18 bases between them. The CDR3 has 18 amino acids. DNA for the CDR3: TGTGCCAGCAGCCGCAATCCCCGGGGAAACTCGAACACCGGGGAGCTGTTTTTT. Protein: CASSRNPRGNSNTGELFF.

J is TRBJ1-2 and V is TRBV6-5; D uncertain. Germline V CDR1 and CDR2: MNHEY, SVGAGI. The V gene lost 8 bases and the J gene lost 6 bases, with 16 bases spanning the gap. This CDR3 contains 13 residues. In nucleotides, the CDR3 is TGTGCCAGCTCTGTTGGCAGCGGGAATGGCTACACCTTC. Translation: CASSVGSGNGYTF.